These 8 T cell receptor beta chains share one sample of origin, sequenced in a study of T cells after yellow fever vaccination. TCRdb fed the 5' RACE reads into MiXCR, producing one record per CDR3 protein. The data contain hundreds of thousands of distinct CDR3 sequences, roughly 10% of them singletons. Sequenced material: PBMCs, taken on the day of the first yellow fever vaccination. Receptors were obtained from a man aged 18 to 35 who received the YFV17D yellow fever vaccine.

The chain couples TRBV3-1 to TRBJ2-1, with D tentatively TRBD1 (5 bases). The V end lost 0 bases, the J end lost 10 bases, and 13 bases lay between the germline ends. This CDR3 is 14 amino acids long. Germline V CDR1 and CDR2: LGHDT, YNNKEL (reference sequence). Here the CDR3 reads CASSQDWGLPEQFF. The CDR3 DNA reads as TGTGCCAGCAGCCAAGACTGGGGCCTCCCCGAGCAGTTCTTC.

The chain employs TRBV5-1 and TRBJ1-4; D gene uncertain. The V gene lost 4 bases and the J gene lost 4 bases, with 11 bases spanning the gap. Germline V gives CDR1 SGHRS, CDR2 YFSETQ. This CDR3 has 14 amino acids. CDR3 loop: CASSKTESNEKLFF. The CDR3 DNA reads TGCGCCAGCAGCAAAACAGAGAGTAATGAAAAACTGTTTTTT. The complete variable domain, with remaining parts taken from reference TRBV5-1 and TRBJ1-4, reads KAGVTQTPRYLIKTRGQQVTLSCSPISGHRSVSWYQQTPGQGLQFLFEYFSETQRNKGNFPGRFSGRQFSNSRSEMNVSTLELGDSALYLCASSKTESNEKLFFGSGTQLSVL.

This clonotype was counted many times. The CDR3 nucleotides read TGTGCCAGCAGCCAAGACAGGGAAGAGACCCAGTACTTC. Translating gives CASSQDREETQYF. The genes are TRBV7-3 and TRBJ2-5, with TRBD1 matching 7 bases. The V gene end was trimmed by 5 bases and the J gene end by 3 bases; junction bases not matched to a gene: 3. The CDR3 extends over 13 amino acids. CDR1 and CDR2 (germline): SGHTA, FQGTGA.

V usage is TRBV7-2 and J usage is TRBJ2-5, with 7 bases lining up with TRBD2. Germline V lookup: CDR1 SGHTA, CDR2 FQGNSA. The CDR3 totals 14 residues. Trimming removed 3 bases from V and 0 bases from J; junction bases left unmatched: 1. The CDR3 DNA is TGTGCCAGCAGCTTTACTAGCGACCAAGAGACCCAGTACTTC. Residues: CASSFTSDQETQYF.

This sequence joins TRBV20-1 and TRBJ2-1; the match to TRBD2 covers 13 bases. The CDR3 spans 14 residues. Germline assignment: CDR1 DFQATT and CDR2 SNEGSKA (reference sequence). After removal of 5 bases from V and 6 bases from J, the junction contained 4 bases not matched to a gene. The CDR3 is CSAPGTSGVNEQFF. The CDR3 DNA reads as TGCAGTGCTCCCGGGACTAGCGGGGTCAATGAGCAGTTCTTC.

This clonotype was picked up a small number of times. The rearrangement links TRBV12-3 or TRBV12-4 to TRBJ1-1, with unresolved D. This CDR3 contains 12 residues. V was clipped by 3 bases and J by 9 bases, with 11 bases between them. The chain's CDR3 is CASSFSFGQAFF. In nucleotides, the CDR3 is TGTGCCAGCAGTTTCTCCTTCGGGCAAGCTTTCTTT.

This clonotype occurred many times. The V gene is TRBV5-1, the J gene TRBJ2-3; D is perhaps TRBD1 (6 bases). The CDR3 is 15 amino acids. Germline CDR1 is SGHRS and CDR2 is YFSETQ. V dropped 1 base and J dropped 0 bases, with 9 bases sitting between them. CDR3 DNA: TGCGCCAGCAGCTTGATGACAGGAAGCACAGATACGCAGTATTTT. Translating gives CASSLMTGSTDTQYF.

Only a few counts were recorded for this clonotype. CDR3 nucleotides: TGTGCCAGCAGCTTAGCCGGGAACCGGGCCCCCTATCGGCCCCAGCATTTT. This encodes CASSLAGNRAPYRPQHF. The chain combines TRBV7-2 with TRBJ1-5, with D unresolved. Per germline, CDR1 SGHTA and CDR2 FQGNSA. The CDR3 runs 17 residues. V lost 0 bases, J lost 9 bases, and 21 bases lay in between.